The present TCR beta chain was sequenced within a study of OX40 agonist ivuxolimab in advanced cancers. Study information: Three patients got partial responses; one had hepatocellular carcinoma and two had cutaneous melanoma. Study findings and constraints: Dosing at 0.1 to 3.0 mg/kg was accompanied by clonal expansion of CD4+ and CD8+ blood T cells by week 6.

V shed 8 bases and J shed 3 bases, with 17 bases lying between them. This CDR3 has 15 amino acids. Germline CDR1 LNHDA, CDR2 SQIVND (reference sequence). Exclusion applied to patients with autoimmune disease history or systemic immunosuppression. A note on this clone: Antigen: not known.

TCRdb keeps only in-frame clones here, not all; method: immunoSEQ multiplex PCR. The sample shows tens of thousands of clones, about four fifths of them seen only once. This TCR came from an adult with an advanced solid tumor such as melanoma, head and neck, liver or kidney cancer. V gene TRBV19 combines with J gene TRBJ1-5, with D hard to call. The source was CD4+ or CD8+ T cells sorted from blood, collected in a trial of the OX40 agonist ivuxolimab. As DNA, the CDR3 is TGTGCCAGTTCCCCCGGTGGCAGTCTCAATCAGCCCCAGCATTTT. This codes for CASSPGGSLNQPQHF.